A single TCR beta chain is shown here with its context. There is no known antigen for this receptor. The sample holds no much larger clone one base away, and base qualities are not on file. Interpreted using the paper, the time point label stands for: after hematopoietic stem cell transplant. PRAID was characterized by prominent immunodeficiency alongside autoinflammation. Before TRB sequencing, the T-cell subsets, namely conventional T cells, CD8+ T cells, regulatory T cells, and T follicular helper cells, were sorted. The germline V gene (reference sequence) yields LNHNV for CDR1 and YYDKDF for CDR2. Including cysteine and phenylalanine, the CDR3 has 14 amino acids. The DNA shown is the 42-base CDR3, in frame from base 1. Trimmed from V: 1 base; trimmed from J: 7 bases; junction bases lacking a gene match: 0. Library preparation employed the immunoSEQ multiplex PCR assay. The paper's data handling went like this. Shannon entropy, which accounts for clonal size distribution, was used to quantify repertoire diversity. The Gini-Simpson index (Simpson_1-D) was used to measure inequality of clonotype distribution. The table was pulled from immuneACCESS by TCRdb, which kept in-frame rearrangements only. Such tables lose some clones; where checked, under half of the loss comes from unresolved V genes, and the rest has no known cause. That table furnishes V, J and clone size, whereas the DNA furnished D and trimming. The sample table shows tens of thousands of clones, and roughly 93% are seen once. Of the sample, 0.55% to 0.85% falls within the top ten clones.

This record comes from a study of stem cell transplantation in POMP-related autoinflammatory disease listed by TCRdb under 2021. Turning to the overall study: According to the study's hypothesis, the TRB repertoire gets skewed because defective thymoproteasomes impair MHC class I-dependent CD8+ T-cell differentiation and positive selection. Prior to transplant, the patients had CD4+ naive T-cell skewing, low CD8+ T-cell proportions, and decreased T-cell cytokine secretion. DNA chimerism analysis after transplant demonstrated 100% donor engraftment of neutrophils and platelets for up to one year. High-throughput TRB sequencing assessed how POMP deficiency affects T-cell receptor beta repertoire diversity and CDR3 characteristics. What the study reported, not specific to this receptor: The trend toward lower diversity and increased clonality in PRAID patients was statistically significant only for regulatory T cells. A restricted number of unique TRB V-J gene pairings was observed in PRAID patients. Across all analyzed T-cell subsets, PRAID patients tended toward lower TRB diversity and higher clonality.

The source was CD4+ T cells from PBMCs, collected after stem cell transplantation. In this chain, TRBV15 is recombined with TRBJ1-4, with TRBD1 matching 10 junction bases. The clonotype originates from a human patient with POMP-related autoinflammation and immune dysregulation (PRAID). Donor T cells from the graft may be present among the T cells after a transplant. The CDR3 in this case is CATSRGTGGEKLFF. The DNA sequence follows: TGTGCCACCAGCAGAGGGACAGGGGGTGAAAAACTGTTTTTT. When the CDR3 is completed using the reference TRBV15 and TRBJ1-4 genes on either side, the full variable domain is DAMVIQNPRYQVTQFGKPVTLSCSQTLNHNVMYWYQQKSSQAPKLLFHYYDKDFNNEADTPDNFQSRRPNTSFCFLDIRSPGLGDTAMYLCATSRGTGGEKLFFGSGTQLSVL.